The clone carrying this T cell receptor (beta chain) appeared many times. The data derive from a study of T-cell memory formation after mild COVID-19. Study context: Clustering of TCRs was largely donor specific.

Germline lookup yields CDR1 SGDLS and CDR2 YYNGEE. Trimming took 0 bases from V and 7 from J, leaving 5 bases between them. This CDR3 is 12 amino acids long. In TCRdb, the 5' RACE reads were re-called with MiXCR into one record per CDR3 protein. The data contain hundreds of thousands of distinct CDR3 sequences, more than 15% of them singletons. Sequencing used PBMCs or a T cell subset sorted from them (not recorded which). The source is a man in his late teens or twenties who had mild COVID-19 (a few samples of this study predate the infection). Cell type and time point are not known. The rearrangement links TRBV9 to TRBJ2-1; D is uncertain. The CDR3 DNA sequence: TGTGCCAGCAGCGTAGACAGAAATGAGCAGTTCTTC. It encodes CASSVDRNEQFF.